A selection of T cell receptor beta chains follows, all from one sample in a study of molecular identifiers for immune sequencing clone quantification. TCRdb called the PCR reads again in MiXCR, with one record for every CDR3 protein. The table lists about 640,000 distinct CDR3 sequences, about 20% of them singletons, with roughly 0.83% in the top ten. The sample consisted of naive CD8+ T cells from blood, with Jurkat cell RNA spiked in. The receptors shown here come from a human donor in good health. Some libraries in this study had Jurkat cell RNA spiked in. Both conserved end residues are part of each CDR3. The order of the fields is J gene, D gene, V gene, clone size, CDR3 DNA, CDR3 protein. The D gene is left open where the match is weak. Only part of the rows carry a size: once, few, many, or a class if the clone is expanded.

j_gene: TRBJ2-1
d_gene: .
v_gene: TRBV20-1
abundance: few
CDR3nt: TGCAGTGCTGTGGGTACAAACTACAATGAGCAGTTCTTC
CDR3aa: CSAVGTNYNEQFF

j_gene: TRBJ2-2
d_gene: .
v_gene: TRBV12-3/TRBV12-4
abundance: many
CDR3nt: TGTGCCAGCAGTTTCCCTCCGAGAACCGGGGAGCTGTTTTTT
CDR3aa: CASSFPPRTGELFF

j_gene: TRBJ2-7
d_gene: .
v_gene: TRBV18
abundance: .
CDR3nt: TGTGCCAGCTCACCACCCTCCAGCCTCTACGAGCAGTACTTC
CDR3aa: CASSPPSSLYEQYF

j_gene: TRBJ2-3
d_gene: .
v_gene: TRBV5-8
abundance: many
CDR3nt: TGTGCCAGCAGCTTGCGGCAGGAGTACCCAGATACGCAGTATTTT
CDR3aa: CASSLRQEYPDTQYF

j_gene: TRBJ2-5
d_gene: TRBD1
v_gene: TRBV7-6
abundance: few
CDR3nt: TGTGCCAGCAGGCAAACCCAGGGACAGCAAGAGACCCAGTACTTC
CDR3aa: CASRQTQGQQETQYF

j_gene: TRBJ2-7
d_gene: .
v_gene: TRBV6-6
abundance: .
CDR3nt: TGTGCCACCTTCAGGACAGAACACTCCTACGAGCAGTACTTC
CDR3aa: CATFRTEHSYEQYF

j_gene: TRBJ2-5
d_gene: .
v_gene: TRBV5-7
abundance: many
CDR3nt: TGTGCCAGCAGCCCCGGGGGCCAAGAGACCCAGTACTTC
CDR3aa: CASSPGGQETQYF

j_gene: TRBJ2-6
d_gene: .
v_gene: TRBV4-1
abundance: many
CDR3nt: TGCGCCAGCAGCCAAGAGGACCTGGTTCCTGGGGCCAACGTCCTGACTTTC
CDR3aa: CASSQEDLVPGANVLTF

j_gene: TRBJ2-7
d_gene: TRBD2
v_gene: TRBV28
abundance: many
CDR3nt: TGTGCCAGCAGTCCTCGGGGAGGGTCATTGACCTACGAGCAGTACTTC
CDR3aa: CASSPRGGSLTYEQYF

j_gene: TRBJ2-7
d_gene: .
v_gene: TRBV7-6
abundance: many
CDR3nt: TGTGCCAGCAGCCGCTCTCCGGCAGCCGAGCAGTACTTC
CDR3aa: CASSRSPAAEQYF

j_gene: TRBJ2-7
d_gene: TRBD1
v_gene: TRBV4-3
abundance: .
CDR3nt: TGCGCCAGCAGCCAAGATTTGGTGAGGACAGGGAGCTCCTACGAGCAGTACTTC
CDR3aa: CASSQDLVRTGSSYEQYF

j_gene: TRBJ2-5
d_gene: TRBD2
v_gene: TRBV5-1
abundance: many
CDR3nt: TGCGCCAGCAGCTTCTCAAAAACTAGCGGGGAAGAGACCCAGTACTTC
CDR3aa: CASSFSKTSGEETQYF

j_gene: TRBJ2-7
d_gene: TRBD2
v_gene: TRBV30
abundance: many
CDR3nt: TGTGCCTGGAGGGGACTAGCGGGGGCCGCGACCTACGAGCAGTACTTC
CDR3aa: CAWRGLAGAATYEQYF

j_gene: TRBJ2-7
d_gene: .
v_gene: TRBV6-1
abundance: few
CDR3nt: TGTGCCAGCAGTGAAGCGCCCACACAGGGACCCTACTACGAGCAGTACTTC
CDR3aa: CASSEAPTQGPYYEQYF

j_gene: TRBJ2-7
d_gene: TRBD1
v_gene: TRBV6-5
abundance: few
CDR3nt: TGTGCCAGCAGTATAAACAATCCCGGGACAGGGGCCTACGAGCAGTACTTC
CDR3aa: CASSINNPGTGAYEQYF

j_gene: TRBJ2-3
d_gene: .
v_gene: TRBV7-6
abundance: few
CDR3nt: TGTGCCAGCAGCCCGGGGGGCGGGAGTTATGCAGATATGCAGTATTTT
CDR3aa: CASSPGGGSYADMQYF

j_gene: TRBJ2-7
d_gene: TRBD1
v_gene: TRBV28
abundance: few
CDR3nt: TGTGCCAGCAGTTTCCCAGACAGGGAGTACGAGCAGTACTTC
CDR3aa: CASSFPDREYEQYF

j_gene: TRBJ2-7
d_gene: .
v_gene: TRBV5-6
abundance: many
CDR3nt: TGTGCCAGCAGCTTGGACGCGGGAAGCTCCTACGAGCAGTACTTC
CDR3aa: CASSLDAGSSYEQYF